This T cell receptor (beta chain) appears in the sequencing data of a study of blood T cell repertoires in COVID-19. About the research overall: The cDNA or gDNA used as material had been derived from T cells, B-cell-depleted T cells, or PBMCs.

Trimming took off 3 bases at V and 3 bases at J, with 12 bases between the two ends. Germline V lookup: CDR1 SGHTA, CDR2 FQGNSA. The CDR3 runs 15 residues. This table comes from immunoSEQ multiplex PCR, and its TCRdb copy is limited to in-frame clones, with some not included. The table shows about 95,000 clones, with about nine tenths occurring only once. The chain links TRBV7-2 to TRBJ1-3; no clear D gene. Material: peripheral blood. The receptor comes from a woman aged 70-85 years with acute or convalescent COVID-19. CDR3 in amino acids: CASSLNAGDGNTIYF. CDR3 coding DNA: TGTGCCAGCAGCTTGAATGCCGGGGATGGAAACACCATATATTTT.